A selection of T cell receptor beta chains follows, all from one sample in a study of T cell responses to AZD1222 COVID-19 vaccine. Sequencing used immunoSEQ multiplex PCR; TCRdb keeps in-frame clones, though not all of them. The table shows fewer than 20,000 clones, with around nine tenths occurring only once. The starting material was peripheral blood, obtained 28 days after the second AZD1222 dose. The receptors were sampled from an adult who received the AZD1222 COVID-19 vaccine. The CDR3 runs from the conserved cysteine through the conserved F or W. The D gene is left open where the match is weak. A clone size is listed for some rows: how often the clone was seen (once, few, many), or a class if it is expanded.

TRBD2	TRBJ2-1	15	NA	TRBV5-1	TGCGCCAGCAGCATGGGACTAGGGGATAACAATGAGCAGTTCTTC	CASSMGLGDNNEQFF
NA	TRBJ1-5	14	once	TRBV5-1	TGCGCCAGCAGCCTCTTATATAGCAATCAGCCCCAGCATTTT	CASSLLYSNQPQHF
TRBD1	TRBJ1-1	14	NA	TRBV6-1	TGTGCCAGCAGTGATAACAGGGGAATCACTGAAGCTTTCTTT	CASSDNRGITEAFF
NA	TRBJ2-3	17	NA	TRBV10-3	TGTGCCATCAGTGAGTCGGGTCAGCTGACTGGTACAGATACGCAGTATTTT	CAISESGQLTGTDTQYF
TRBD2	TRBJ2-7	16	NA	TRBV4-2	TGTGCCAGCAGCCAAACCGAAGCGGGAGATCGGTACGAGCAGTACTTC	CASSQTEAGDRYEQYF
TRBD1	TRBJ1-4	15	NA	TRBV27	TGTGCCAGCAGTTTACTGACAGGGGGCTTTGAAAAACTGTTTTTT	CASSLLTGGFEKLFF
TRBD1	TRBJ2-4	15	NA	TRBV7-2	TGTGCCAGCAGCCCTGACAGGGTTTCTGCGGACATTCAGTACTTC	CASSPDRVSADIQYF
NA	TRBJ2-1	15	NA	TRBV27	TGTGCCAGCAGTTTACAAGGACGGGCCCGGGATGAGCAGTTCTTC	CASSLQGRARDEQFF
NA	TRBJ1-1	14	NA	TRBV7-3	TGTGCCAGCAGCCTCGCTCTTGACGGCACTGAAGCTTTCTTT	CASSLALDGTEAFF
NA	TRBJ2-2	13	NA	TRBV12-3/TRBV12-4	TGTGCCAGCAACCGGGACTACACCGGGGAGCTGTTTTTT	CASNRDYTGELFF
NA	TRBJ1-5	16	NA	TRBV27	TGTGCCAGCAGTCAAAGGGGCGGGGGCGGGAATCAGCCCCAGCATTTT	CASSQRGGGGNQPQHF
NA	TRBJ1-1	12	few	TRBV7-8	TGTGCCAGCAGCTCCTACAGGGTAGGAGCTTTCTTT	CASSSYRVGAFF
NA	TRBJ2-1	14	NA	TRBV5-5	TGTGCCAGCAGCATTAGCGGTAACTACAATGAGCAGTTCTTC	CASSISGNYNEQFF
TRBD1	TRBJ1-2	14	NA	TRBV6-5	TGTGCCAGCGGACTAGGGACAGCGGACTATGGCTACACCTTC	CASGLGTADYGYTF
TRBD1	TRBJ1-2	14	once	TRBV28	TGTGCCAGCAGTTTACGGGGACAGGGGCATGGCTACACCTTC	CASSLRGQGHGYTF
TRBD1	TRBJ1-6	17	NA	TRBV7-6	TGTGCCAGCAGCCCCGGACAGGGGAGCACCTATAATTCACCCCTCCACTTT	CASSPGQGSTYNSPLHF
NA	TRBJ1-5	14	few	TRBV19	TGTGCCAGTAGTAGGAGGGCGGTGAAGCAGCCCCAGCATTTT	CASSRRAVKQPQHF
NA	TRBJ1-1	13	NA	TRBV12-3/TRBV12-4	TGTGCCAGCAGTTTTTTAACCGGTACTGAAGCTTTCTTT	CASSFLTGTEAFF
NA	TRBJ2-2	15	NA	TRBV21-1	TGTGCCAGCAGCCCTCGGTGCGGTAACACCGGGGAGCTGTTTTTT	CASSPRCGNTGELFF
TRBD2	TRBJ2-7	15	NA	TRBV9	TGTGCCAGCAGCCGAGGCAATAGCGGGAGCTACGAGCAGTACTTC	CASSRGNSGSYEQYF
NA	TRBJ2-5	15	NA	TRBV10-3	TGTGCCATCAGTGCGAGGGACACCGACCAAGAGACCCAGTACTTC	CAISARDTDQETQYF
NA	TRBJ1-4	13	NA	TRBV6-6	TGTGCCAGCAGTTACTCGTACAATGAAAAACTGTTTTTT	CASSYSYNEKLFF
NA	TRBJ2-1	18	once	TRBV9	TGTGCCAGCAGCGTAGCTACGGCAGGCATCCGTCTCGCTGTTGAGCAGTTCTTC	CASSVATAGIRLAVEQFF
NA	TRBJ2-3	12	NA	TRBV7-9	TGTGCCGCGATAAACTTAACAGATACGCAGTATTTT	CAAINLTDTQYF
TRBD2	TRBJ2-7	15	NA	TRBV28	TGTGCCAGCAGTCCTGGCGCCAGCGGGAGTTACGAGCAGTACTTC	CASSPGASGSYEQYF
NA	TRBJ1-1	11	NA	TRBV29-1	TGCAGCGTTTCAGGGGACACTGAAGCTTTCTTT	CSVSGDTEAFF
TRBD1	TRBJ1-1	15	NA	TRBV18	TGTGCCAGCTCACCGCTCGACAGGGCGAACACTGAAGCTTTCTTT	CASSPLDRANTEAFF
NA	TRBJ1-1	14	NA	TRBV19	TGTGCCAGTAAGTACAGTGGATTGTTCACTGAAGCTTTCTTT	CASKYSGLFTEAFF
NA	TRBJ1-1	15	once	TRBV6-5	TGTGCCAGCAGCCGCCCGGGAACGGGGAACACTGAAGCTTTCTTT	CASSRPGTGNTEAFF
TRBD1	TRBJ1-3	17	NA	TRBV18	TGTGCCAGCTCACAAACAGGGGGACAACGCTCTGGAAACACCATATATTTT	CASSQTGGQRSGNTIYF
TRBD2	TRBJ2-7	16	NA	TRBV5-1	TGCGCCAGCAGCTTGGGCCTAGCGGGACCAACGGGCGAGCAGTACTTC	CASSLGLAGPTGEQYF
NA	TRBJ2-5	15	NA	TRBV5-1	TGCGCCAGCAGCTTGGGGGCCCAGGCACAAGAGACCCAGTACTTC	CASSLGAQAQETQYF
NA	TRBJ2-1	14	NA	TRBV6-5	TGTGCCAGCGAAACTGACAGCTCCTACAATGAGCAGTTCTTC	CASETDSSYNEQFF
NA	TRBJ1-5	13	NA	TRBV19	TGTGCCAGTAGTATAGAACGTTATCAGCCCCAGCATTTT	CASSIERYQPQHF
NA	TRBJ1-2	16	NA	TRBV28	TGTGCCAGCACCCCCCCTCCCCCAGGGGACTTCTATGGCTACACCTTC	CASTPPPPGDFYGYTF
NA	TRBJ2-5	16	NA	TRBV21-1	TGTGCCAGCAGCAGGACTAGCGGGAGGGGATGGGAGACCCAGTACTTC	CASSRTSGRGWETQYF
NA	TRBJ2-1	10	NA	TRBV29-1	TGCAGCGTTACAGTCAATGAGCAGTTCTTC	CSVTVNEQFF
NA	TRBJ2-5	15	NA	TRBV19	TGTGCCAGTAGTGGAGGGGGGACAGTCCAAGAGACCCAGTACTTC	CASSGGGTVQETQYF
TRBD2	TRBJ2-2	14	NA	TRBV6-5	TGTGCCTCGAGACTAGCGGGGGACACCGGGGAGCTGTTTTTT	CASRLAGDTGELFF
NA	TRBJ1-5	14	NA	TRBV19	TGTGCCAGTTCTCCCGACTTGGGCAATCAGCCCCAGCATTTT	CASSPDLGNQPQHF
NA	TRBJ1-6	13	NA	TRBV21-1	TGTGCCAGCAGCATTATTCTGAGTTCACCCCTCCACTTT	CASSIILSSPLHF
NA	TRBJ1-1	15	NA	TRBV29-1	TGCAGCGTCGCTATCAGGTTGGGGAGGAACACTGAAGCTTTCTTT	CSVAIRLGRNTEAFF
NA	TRBJ1-6	15	NA	TRBV19	TGTGCCAGTACTCCAGGGAGCTCCTATAATTCACCCCTCCACTTT	CASTPGSSYNSPLHF
TRBD1	TRBJ1-4	15	NA	TRBV27	TGTGCCAGCAGCCGGGACAGGGGGCGCTTTGAAAAACTGTTTTTT	CASSRDRGRFEKLFF
TRBD2	TRBJ2-7	14	NA	TRBV29-1	TGCAGCGCCACACTAGCGGGAGGGACGGGAGAGCAGTACTTC	CSATLAGGTGEQYF
TRBD1	TRBJ1-1	14	NA	TRBV5-1	TGCGCCAGCAGCTTGGCCGCAGGGGGGACTGAAGCTTTCTTT	CASSLAAGGTEAFF
NA	TRBJ1-1	19	NA	TRBV6-4	TGTGCCAGCAGTGACGTCAGGGTCTCAATTAGGAGGGTGAACACTGAAGCTTTCTTT	CASSDVRVSIRRVNTEAFF
NA	TRBJ2-3	12	NA	TRBV2	TGTGCCAGCAGTGTCGAGACAGATACGCAGTATTTT	CASSVETDTQYF